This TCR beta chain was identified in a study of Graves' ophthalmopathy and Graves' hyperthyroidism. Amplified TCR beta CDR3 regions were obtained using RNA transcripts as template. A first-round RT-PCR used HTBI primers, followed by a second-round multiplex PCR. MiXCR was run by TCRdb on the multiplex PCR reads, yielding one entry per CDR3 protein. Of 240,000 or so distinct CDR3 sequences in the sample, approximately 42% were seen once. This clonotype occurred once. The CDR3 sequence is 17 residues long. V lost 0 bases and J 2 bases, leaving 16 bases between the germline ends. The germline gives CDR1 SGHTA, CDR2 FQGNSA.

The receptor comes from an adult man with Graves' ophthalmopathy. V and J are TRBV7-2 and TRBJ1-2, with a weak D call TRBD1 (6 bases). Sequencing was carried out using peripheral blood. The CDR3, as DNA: TGTGCCAGCAGCTTAGCTAGCACCGGGGACAACAACTATGGCTACACCTTC. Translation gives CASSLASTGDNNYGYTF.